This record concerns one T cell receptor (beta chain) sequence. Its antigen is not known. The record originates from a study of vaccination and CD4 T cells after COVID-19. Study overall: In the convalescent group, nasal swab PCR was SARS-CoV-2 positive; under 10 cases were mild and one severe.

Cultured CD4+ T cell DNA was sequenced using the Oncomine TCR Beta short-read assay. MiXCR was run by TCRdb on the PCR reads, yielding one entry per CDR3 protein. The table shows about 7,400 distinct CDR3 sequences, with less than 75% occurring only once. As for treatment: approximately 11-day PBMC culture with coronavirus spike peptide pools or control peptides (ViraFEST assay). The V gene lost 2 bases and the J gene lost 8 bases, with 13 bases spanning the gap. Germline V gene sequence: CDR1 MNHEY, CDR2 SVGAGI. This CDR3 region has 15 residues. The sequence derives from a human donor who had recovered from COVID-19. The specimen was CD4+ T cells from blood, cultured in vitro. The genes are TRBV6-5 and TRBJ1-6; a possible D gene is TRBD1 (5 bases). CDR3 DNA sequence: TGTGCCAGCAGTTACGTCCCAGGGTCTGATTCACCCCTCCACTTT. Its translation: CASSYVPGSDSPLHF.